Presented here are 29 T cell receptor beta chains from one specimen sequenced in a study of blood T cell repertoires in COVID-19. Clones were read by immunoSEQ multiplex PCR, and TCRdb kept only the in-frame ones, dropping some. The top ten hold roughly 10% of the sample, which has approximately 120,000 clones, around 77% seen once. Source material: peripheral blood. All receptors derive from a human donor in a cohort sampled during active COVID-19.

The chain recombines TRBV5-6 with TRBJ2-7; 8 bases line up with TRBD1. J lost 2 bases, V lost 1 base, and 5 bases had no gene match. CDR1 and CDR2 (germline): SGHDT, YYEEEE. There are 15 residues in the CDR3. In nucleotides, the CDR3 is TGTGCCAGCAGCTTGTTCTTGGGACAGGCCTACGAGCAGTACTTC. The encoded protein is CASSLFLGQAYEQYF.

The V call is TRBV6-5, the J call TRBJ1-2; 9 bases align to TRBD1. Germline V gene data show CDR1 as MNHEY and CDR2 as SVGAGI. The CDR3 extends over 14 amino acids. The J segment lost 8 bases and the V segment lost 2 bases, leaving 6 bases of the junction unmatched. The CDR3 here is CASSYQRTGDGYTF. The CDR3 region has the DNA TGTGCCAGCAGTTACCAAAGGACAGGGGACGGCTACACCTTC.

The genes are TRBV10-3 and TRBJ2-5; TRBD2 matches at 12 bases. Trimming took 2 bases from V and 4 from J; bases not matched to a gene: 8. CDR1 ENHRY and CDR2 SYGVKD come from the germline V gene. CDR3 length: 17 amino acids. CDR3 sequence: CAISEGQLAGGVETQYF. CDR3 nucleotides: TGTGCCATCAGTGAGGGCCAACTAGCGGGGGGAGTAGAGACCCAGTACTTC.

CDR3 loop: CASSLERHGQFF. The CDR3 DNA reads TGTGCCAGCAGCTTAGAGCGGCATGGGCAGTTCTTC. The rearrangement uses TRBV11-2 and TRBJ2-1, with D hard to call. CDR3 length equals 12 residues. V dropped 0 bases and J dropped 12 bases, with 9 bases sitting between them. CDR1 is SGHAT, CDR2 FQNNGV, per germline.

V usage is TRBV10-1 and J usage is TRBJ1-4; 7 nucleotides line up with TRBD1. V dropped 9 bases and J dropped 0; count of bases not matched to a gene: 13. Germline CDR1 reads WNHNN; CDR2 reads SYGVQD (reference sequence). The CDR3 is made up of 17 amino acids. CDR3 DNA: TGCGCCAGTCCAAGACCGGGACAGATTCCAACTAATGAAAAACTGTTTTTT. It translates to CASPRPGQIPTNEKLFF.

The chain is built from TRBV6-5 and TRBJ1-1; 7 bases align to TRBD1. The trim removed 6 bases at V and 6 bases at J, leaving 10 bases unmatched. From germline, CDR1 is MNHEY and CDR2 SVGAGI. The CDR3 is 14 amino acids. The CDR3 here is CASRVQGWAAEAFF. CDR3 sequence (DNA): TGTGCCAGCAGGGTACAGGGGTGGGCGGCTGAAGCTTTCTTT.

The rearrangement links TRBV2 to TRBJ1-1, with TRBD1 matching over 8 bases. Germline V gives CDR1 SNHLY, CDR2 FYNNEI. The CDR3 is made up of 17 amino acids. The trim removed 2 bases at V and 4 bases at J, leaving 12 bases unmatched. The CDR3 here is CASSESQGAFYVTEAFF. CDR3 in DNA: TGTGCCAGCAGTGAATCCCAGGGGGCGTTTTATGTCACTGAAGCTTTCTTT.

This chain joins TRBV2 and TRBJ1-2, with TRBD1 as a possible D gene (6 bases). Trimming removed 2 bases from V and 3 bases from J, with 16 bases in between. Looked up from germline, CDR1 is SNHLY and CDR2 is FYNNEI. CDR3 length: 16 amino acids. CDR3 in amino acids: CASSERRTVTDYGYTF. In DNA, the CDR3 is TGTGCCAGCAGTGAAAGGAGGACAGTTACCGACTATGGCTACACCTTC.

The chain combines TRBV11-3 with TRBJ2-2, with D perhaps TRBD2 (6 bases). V was clipped by 5 bases and J by 6 bases, with 16 bases between them. The CDR3 has 15 amino acids. CDR1 is SGHNT and CDR2 is YENEEA in the germline V gene. The CDR3: CASSPQGGGAGELFF. The CDR3 bases are TGTGCCAGCAGCCCGCAGGGAGGAGGCGCCGGGGAGCTGTTTTTT. The variable domain in full, completed from reference TRBV11-3 and TRBJ2-2, reads EAGVVQSPRYKIIEKKQPVAFWCNPISGHNTLYWYLQNLGQGPELLIRYENEEAVDDSQLPKDRFSAERLKGVDSTLKIQPAELGDSAVYLCASSPQGGGAGELFFGEGSRLTVL.

The chain couples TRBV19 to TRBJ1-2, with 8 bases matching TRBD1. Germline V gene data show CDR1 as LNHDA and CDR2 as SQIVND (reference sequence). The CDR3 has 13 amino acids. With 5 bases clipped from V and 2 bases from J, the junction kept 1 base outside the gene matches. CDR3 coding DNA: TGTGCCAGTAGTCGGACAGGGAACTATGGCTACACCTTC. Residues: CASSRTGNYGYTF. The variable domain in full, completed from reference TRBV19 and TRBJ1-2, reads DGGITQSPKYLFRKEGQNVTLSCEQNLNHDAMYWYRQDPGQGLRLIYYSQIVNDFQKGDIAEGYSVSREKKESFPLTVTSAQKNPTAFYLCASSRTGNYGYTFGSGTRLTVV.

The chain recombines TRBV7-9 with TRBJ1-1; no clear D gene. The V and J ends lost 2 bases and 3 bases respectively, with 7 bases between them. The CDR3 length is 13 residues. CDR1 and CDR2 (germline): SEHNR, FQNEAQ (reference sequence). The CDR3: CASSLIPDTEAFF. The CDR3 region has the DNA TGTGCCAGCAGCTTAATTCCGGACACTGAAGCTTTCTTT.

The rearrangement links TRBV11-2 to TRBJ2-1, with D uncertain. The CDR3 has 12 amino acids. From germline, CDR1 is SGHAT and CDR2 FQNNGV. The V and J ends lost 1 base and 7 bases respectively, with 5 bases between them. The CDR3 DNA sequence: TGTGCCAGCAGCTTAGTTCCAAATGAGCAGTTCTTC. Residues: CASSLVPNEQFF.

The sample holds one count of this clone. V and J are TRBV10-2 and TRBJ1-5; D gene ambiguous. V lost 0 bases and J 6 bases, leaving 15 bases between the germline ends. Germline V gene sequence: CDR1 WSHSY, CDR2 SAAADI. CDR3 length: 16 amino acids. CDR3 sequence: CASSESVRIAPQPQHF. The CDR3 bases are TGCGCCAGCAGTGAGTCGGTCAGAATAGCACCTCAGCCCCAGCATTTT.

This clone was observed a few times. The chain uses TRBV27 and TRBJ1-2, with 7 nucleotides matching TRBD1. The CDR3 totals 17 residues. Losses at the gene ends were 5 bases for V and 4 bases for J; bases not matched to a gene: 16. Germline CDR1 reads MNHEY; CDR2 reads SMNVEV (reference sequence). As DNA, the CDR3 is TGTGCCAGCAGTCCCCAACCCAGGGGGGAAGGCTTCTATGGCTACACCTTC. It encodes CASSPQPRGEGFYGYTF.

The V gene is TRBV9, the J gene TRBJ1-2; 8 bases are shared with TRBD1. Germline assignment: CDR1 SGDLS and CDR2 YYNGEE. Trimming at V came to 0 bases and at J to 8 bases, leaving 3 bases not matched to a gene. The length of the CDR3 is 13 residues. The CDR3 DNA follows: TGTGCCAGCAGCGTAGAACAGGGGGGCGGCTACACCTTC. Amino acids: CASSVEQGGGYTF.

The V and J genes are TRBV19 and TRBJ1-2; 10 bases are shared with TRBD1. The germline V gene encodes CDR1 LNHDA and CDR2 SQIVND (reference sequence). The CDR3 has 15 amino acids. V was pared by 3 bases and J by 3 bases, with 4 bases of the junction left unmatched. The CDR3 reads CASSMKGQGYYGYTF. The CDR3 nucleotides are TGTGCCAGTAGTATGAAGGGACAGGGGTACTATGGCTACACCTTC. The whole variable domain, filled in from reference TRBV19 and TRBJ1-2, reads DGGITQSPKYLFRKEGQNVTLSCEQNLNHDAMYWYRQDPGQGLRLIYYSQIVNDFQKGDIAEGYSVSREKKESFPLTVTSAQKNPTAFYLCASSMKGQGYYGYTFGSGTRLTVV.

V gene TRBV4-2 combines with J gene TRBJ2-7, with D possibly matching TRBD1 (6 bases). This CDR3 region has 15 residues. Germline values: CDR1 LGHNA, CDR2 YNFKEQ. Trimming cost V 1 base and J 1 base, with 11 bases left between them. This CDR3 reads CASSQVEQGSYEQYF. The CDR3 bases are TGTGCCAGCAGCCAAGTGGAACAGGGATCCTACGAGCAGTACTTC.

The rearrangement joins TRBV9 to TRBJ1-2; D perhaps matches TRBD1 (5 bases). The CDR3 covers 12 residues. V gave up 4 bases and J gave up 6 bases, with 10 bases separating them. Looked up from germline, CDR1 is SGDLS and CDR2 is YYNGEE. The CDR3 region is CASSSSGHGYTF. DNA of the CDR3: TGTGCCAGCAGCTCCTCAGGGCATGGCTACACCTTC.

The V call is TRBV25-1, the J call TRBJ2-7; TRBD1 is a possible D gene (5 bases). This CDR3 is 16 amino acids long. Per the germline V gene, CDR1 is MGHDK and CDR2 is SYGVNS. Trimming removed 0 bases from V and 3 bases from J, with 15 bases in between. The CDR3 loop is CASSEYGQGPNYEQYF. The CDR3 DNA reads TGTGCCAGCAGTGAATACGGTCAGGGCCCCAACTACGAGCAGTACTTC.

The chain combines TRBV28 with TRBJ1-2, with D unresolved. Germline V gene data show CDR1 as MDHEN and CDR2 as SYDVKM. The CDR3 sequence is 14 residues long. Trimming cost V 7 bases and J 4 bases, with 16 bases left between them. CDR3 in amino acids: CASKVLGSPYGYTF. In DNA form, the CDR3 reads TGTGCCAGCAAGGTCCTGGGGAGCCCCTATGGCTACACCTTC.

V gene TRBV10-2 combines with J gene TRBJ2-7, with 13 bases matching TRBD2. The junction had 7 bases not matched to a gene; V was cut back by 9 bases and J by 2 bases. This CDR3 is built from 15 residues. The V gene's germline CDR1 is WSHSY and CDR2 SAAADI. CDR3 sequence reads: CASTPGLAGTYEQYF. The CDR3, as DNA: TGCGCCAGTACTCCGGGACTAGCGGGGACCTACGAGCAGTACTTC.

The chain links TRBV6-5 to TRBJ2-7, with 9 bases matching TRBD2. CDR3 length: 12 amino acids. Losses at the gene ends were 11 bases for V and 3 bases for J; bases not matched to a gene: 5. CDR1 is MNHEY and CDR2 is SVGAGI in the germline V gene. In DNA form, the CDR3 reads TGTGCCCGCGGGGGGGGGTACTACGAGCAGTACTTC. Translation gives CARGGGYYEQYF.

The chain combines TRBV7-6 with TRBJ1-2; 11 bases fit TRBD1. CDR3 length: 14 residues. V lost 5 bases, J lost 8 bases, and 7 bases stayed unmatched. Per germline, CDR1 SGHVS and CDR2 FNYEAQ. The CDR3 DNA reads as TGTGCCAGCAGCCAAGGACAGGGGGCCGTAGGCTACACCTTC. Residues: CASSQGQGAVGYTF.

This chain links TRBV7-2 with TRBJ2-3; D gene unclear. This CDR3 has 13 amino acids. CDR1 is SGHTA, CDR2 FQGNSA, per germline. V gave up 1 base and J gave up 4 bases, with 6 bases separating them. CDR3: CASSLGAPDTQYF. As DNA, the CDR3 is TGTGCCAGCAGCTTAGGGGCCCCAGATACGCAGTATTTT.

V is TRBV18 and J is TRBJ2-7, with 7 nucleotides matching TRBD2. The CDR3 contains 13 residues. Germline trimming cut 6 bases from V and 2 bases from J; bases unmatched to any gene: 4. In germline, CDR1 is KGHSH, CDR2 LQKENI. The CDR3 DNA reads as TGTGCCAGCTCGGCCGGGACTACCTACGAGCAGTACTTC. Amino acid sequence: CASSAGTTYEQYF.

In its sample, this clone was seen many times. This rearrangement joins TRBV15 to TRBJ2-7, with TRBD1 identical over 10 bases. The CDR3 loop spans 14 amino acids. With 3 bases clipped from V and 1 base from J, the junction kept 0 bases outside the gene matches. The germline CDR1 and CDR2 sequences are LNHNV and YYDKDF (reference sequence). CDR3 sequence: CATSRDRGSYEQYF. The DNA of the CDR3 is TGTGCCACCAGCAGGGACAGGGGGTCCTACGAGCAGTACTTC.

The CDR3 DNA reads TGCGCCAGCAGCCAAGTTACGGGGGCAGGGGGGTACCAAGAGACCCAGTACTTC. Translating it yields CASSQVTGAGGYQETQYF. The chain employs TRBV4-1 and TRBJ2-5; D might be TRBD1 (7 bases). The V gene lost 1 base and the J gene lost 0 bases, with 18 bases spanning the gap. CDR1 is MGHRA and CDR2 is YSYEKL in the germline V gene. The CDR3 is 18 amino acids.

J is TRBJ2-7 and V is TRBV29-1; weak D call: TRBD2 (6 bases). V dropped 6 bases and J dropped 6 bases, with 18 bases sitting between them. CDR1 SQVTM and CDR2 ANQGSEA come from the germline V gene. The CDR3 extends over 13 amino acids. CDR3 DNA sequence: TGCAGCGTCGCCTCAATAGGAGGGTCCGAGCAGTACTTC. This sequence encodes CSVASIGGSEQYF.

The chain carries TRBV24-1 and TRBJ1-1; no firm D call. This CDR3 has 15 amino acids. With 3 bases removed from V and 2 bases from J, the gap between germline ends came to 12 bases. The germline V gene encodes CDR1 KGHDR and CDR2 SFDVKD. The CDR3 coding sequence is TGTGCCACCAGTGATATCAGGTTGGGCAACACTGAAGCTTTCTTT. Its protein is CATSDIRLGNTEAFF.